The rows below give T cell receptor beta chains drawn from one sample of a study of cytomegalovirus exposure and HLA in healthy donors. The assay was immunoSEQ multiplex PCR, and TCRdb's table has in-frame clones only and misses some. Its table records over 60,000 clones. The source material was PBMCs. The receptors come from a female donor in good health and CMV-seropositive. The CDR3 runs from the conserved cysteine through the conserved F or W. Each record gives: V gene, J gene, CDR3 length, clone size, D gene, CDR3 DNA, CDR3 protein. A D gene is named only where the DNA matches it firmly. Expanded clones get a size class; other rows say once, few or many, or leave the size out.

V: TRBV5-5; J: TRBJ1-1; length: 16; size: -; D: -; DNA: TGTGCCAGCAGCCCTTTGGGTACACAGGGGAACACTGAAGCTTTCTTT; CDR3: CASSPLGTQGNTEAFF
V: TRBV15; J: TRBJ2-7; length: 14; size: -; D: TRBD1; DNA: TGTGCCACCCACGCCGGGACAGGGGCCTACGAGCAGTACTTC; CDR3: CATHAGTGAYEQYF
V: TRBV19; J: TRBJ2-7; length: 14; size: -; D: TRBD2; DNA: TGTGCCACCGGGGGACTAGCGGGATTCGGCGAGCAGTACTTC; CDR3: CATGGLAGFGEQYF
V: TRBV4-1; J: TRBJ2-1; length: 15; size: -; D: -; DNA: TGCGCCAGCAAAACCTGGAGGGCCGGTTCTAATGAGCAGTTCTTC; CDR3: CASKTWRAGSNEQFF
V: TRBV7-2; J: TRBJ2-1; length: 14; size: -; D: TRBD2; DNA: TGTGCCAGCAGCTTTCAGCGGGAGCAAGGTGAGCAGTTCTTC; CDR3: CASSFQREQGEQFF
V: TRBV28; J: TRBJ1-2; length: 15; size: -; D: TRBD1; DNA: TGTGCCAGCAGTGATGGGACAGGGACTTACTATGGCTACACCTTC; CDR3: CASSDGTGTYYGYTF
V: TRBV25-1; J: TRBJ2-1; length: 17; size: -; D: TRBD2; DNA: TGTGCCAGCAAAGGCGGGAGCGTACAGTTGGGGGTGAATGAGCAGTTCTTC; CDR3: CASKGGSVQLGVNEQFF
V: TRBV10-3; J: TRBJ2-7; length: 14; size: -; D: TRBD2; DNA: TGTGCCATCAGTGACCTAGCGGGTTCCTACGAGCAGTACTTC; CDR3: CAISDLAGSYEQYF
V: TRBV7-8; J: TRBJ1-1; length: 14; size: -; D: TRBD1; DNA: TGTGCCAGCAGCTCCAGGGGGGTCAACACTGAAGCTTTCTTT; CDR3: CASSSRGVNTEAFF
V: TRBV18; J: TRBJ1-4; length: 12; size: -; D: -; DNA: TGTGCCAGCTCAGCCCGGGATGAAAAACTGTTTTTT; CDR3: CASSARDEKLFF
V: TRBV7-2; J: TRBJ2-2; length: 15; size: -; D: -; DNA: TGTGCCAGCAGTAGGGGGTCAGGGAACACCGGGGAGCTGTTTTTT; CDR3: CASSRGSGNTGELFF
V: TRBV19; J: TRBJ2-1; length: 13; size: -; D: TRBD2; DNA: TGTGCCAGTAGTATAGGGACTAGAAATGAGCAGTTCTTC; CDR3: CASSIGTRNEQFF
V: TRBV5-6; J: TRBJ2-7; length: 15; size: -; D: -; DNA: TGTGCCAGCAGCAGAAAGGCGGGACAGCTATACGAGCAGTACTTC; CDR3: CASSRKAGQLYEQYF
V: TRBV5-1; J: TRBJ2-3; length: 16; size: -; D: -; DNA: TGCGCCAGCAGCCGAGCAGGTCCAGTGGACACAGATACGCAGTATTTT; CDR3: CASSRAGPVDTDTQYF
V: TRBV27; J: TRBJ2-5; length: 13; size: -; D: -; DNA: TGTGCCAGCAGGGGACACCTCCAAGAGACCCAGTACTTC; CDR3: CASRGHLQETQYF
V: TRBV2; J: TRBJ1-5; length: 15; size: -; D: -; DNA: TGTGCCAGCGGGGAAACAGGGTATAGCAATCAGCCCCAGCATTTT; CDR3: CASGETGYSNQPQHF
V: TRBV5-1; J: TRBJ1-1; length: 14; size: -; D: TRBD1; DNA: TGCGCCAGCGGGACAGGGGGGACGAACACTGAAGCTTTCTTT; CDR3: CASGTGGTNTEAFF
V: TRBV5-1; J: TRBJ2-3; length: 17; size: -; D: -; DNA: TGCGCCAGCAGCTCAGGGGAACTAGGGGTGTCCACAGATACGCAGTATTTT; CDR3: CASSSGELGVSTDTQYF
V: TRBV5-4; J: TRBJ2-3; length: 15; size: -; D: -; DNA: TGTGCCAGCAGCTTAGTGGCAGGGGAGGGAGATACGCAGTATTTT; CDR3: CASSLVAGEGDTQYF
V: TRBV28; J: TRBJ2-3; length: 14; size: -; D: -; DNA: TGTGCCAGCAGTTCCACAGGGTTCACAGATACGCAGTATTTT; CDR3: CASSSTGFTDTQYF
V: TRBV30; J: TRBJ1-6; length: 14; size: -; D: -; DNA: TGTGCCTGGAATGGCGGGACGGGGAATTCGCCCCTCCACTTT; CDR3: CAWNGGTGNSPLHF
V: TRBV30; J: TRBJ1-5; length: 16; size: -; D: -; DNA: TGTGCCTGGAGTTTTCAGGCAGGGGTGCGAAATCAGCCCCAGCATTTT; CDR3: CAWSFQAGVRNQPQHF
V: TRBV7-9; J: TRBJ2-1; length: 15; size: -; D: TRBD2; DNA: TGTGCCAGCAGCTTAGCGGGAGGGCCGTCGGATGAGCAGTTCTTC; CDR3: CASSLAGGPSDEQFF
V: TRBV5-4; J: TRBJ2-3; length: 15; size: -; D: TRBD2; DNA: TGTGCCAGCAGGAATCAGCGGGGAAGCACAGATACGCAGTATTTT; CDR3: CASRNQRGSTDTQYF
V: TRBV2; J: TRBJ2-7; length: 14; size: -; D: TRBD2; DNA: TGTGCCAGTAAGGGACTAGCGGTAGTAGGCGAGCAGTACTTC; CDR3: CASKGLAVVGEQYF
V: TRBV13; J: TRBJ2-3; length: 15; size: medium-sized; D: TRBD2; DNA: TGTGCCAGCAGCTTCTCACTTAGCGGGGGAGATACGCAGTATTTT; CDR3: CASSFSLSGGDTQYF